These T cell receptor beta chains were read from a single sample in a study of blood T cells in healthy people across ages. Via MiXCR, TCRdb re-called the 5' RACE reads, giving one row per CDR3 protein. The table lists nearly 800,000 distinct CDR3 sequences, roughly 25% of them singletons. The same data also went into a second study, on T cells of mothers and their children.

Sequencing input: blood. These receptors were collected from a boy aged 5-17 years in good health. The conserved cysteine and the conserved F or W are not part of the CDR3 here. A D gene is named only where the DNA matches it firmly.

J	D	V	CDR3
TRBJ1-2	NA	TRBV7-9	ASSQLRTEANYGYT
TRBJ2-7	NA	TRBV28	ASSPEGGREY
TRBJ2-1	TRBD2	TRBV5-1	ASSLLSGTSYNEQF
NA	TRBD1	TRBV7-8	ASSLGTGGAREQY
TRBJ1-1	NA	TRBV7-9	ASSSNKGTEAF
TRBJ1-4	NA	TRBV3-1	ASSQVLAEKLF
NA	NA	TRBV29-1	SVELGALPLEQY
TRBJ2-1	NA	TRBV30	AWSVASSSYNEQF
TRBJ2-3	NA	TRBV28	ASSFPSALMYSEWLYGNTDTQY
TRBJ2-7	TRBD1	TRBV6-2/TRBV6-3	ASTRTGTYEQY
NA	TRBD1	TRBV10-3	AISEQDRGPYEQY
TRBJ2-5	NA	TRBV29-1	SVGGTWGGETQY
TRBJ2-4	NA	TRBV28	ASGVGWGNIQY
TRBJ2-7	TRBD2	TRBV6-5	ASSRLAGGSYEQY
TRBJ2-4	NA	TRBV20-1	SARPSTDKNIQY
TRBJ2-7	NA	TRBV4-3	VSSQDRDVGYEQY
TRBJ2-5	NA	TRBV10-2	ASSESTFWGGETQY
NA	TRBD1	TRBV7-9	ASSPGTGIINEQY
TRBJ1-2	TRBD1	TRBV5-1	ASSSGQGHGYT
TRBJ2-1	TRBD2	TRBV12-3/TRBV12-4	ASSLAFLAAEQF
TRBJ2-7	NA	TRBV20-1	SARDARTDDGSYEQY
TRBJ1-2	TRBD1	TRBV12-3/TRBV12-4	ASIPLPRQGPTGKRGYT
TRBJ1-1	NA	TRBV13	ASSLIRAGFSAKAF
TRBJ2-5	TRBD1	TRBV10-3	AINQQGTLQETQY
TRBJ2-6	NA	TRBV29-1	SVEDPGTAGANVLT
TRBJ2-1	NA	TRBV3-1	ASSPKNNEQF
TRBJ2-7	NA	TRBV5-1	ASSLPSYEQY
TRBJ1-2	NA	TRBV10-3	AISGGAGYGYT
TRBJ1-6	NA	TRBV28	ASSLSAGSYNSPLH
TRBJ2-1	TRBD2	TRBV7-9	ASSRDRTSGYNEQF
TRBJ2-5	NA	TRBV4-3	ASSQERDWGFETQY
NA	TRBD1	TRBV4-3	ASSQDRTGAGDEQY
TRBJ2-3	NA	TRBV11-2	ASSSLSSPTDTQY